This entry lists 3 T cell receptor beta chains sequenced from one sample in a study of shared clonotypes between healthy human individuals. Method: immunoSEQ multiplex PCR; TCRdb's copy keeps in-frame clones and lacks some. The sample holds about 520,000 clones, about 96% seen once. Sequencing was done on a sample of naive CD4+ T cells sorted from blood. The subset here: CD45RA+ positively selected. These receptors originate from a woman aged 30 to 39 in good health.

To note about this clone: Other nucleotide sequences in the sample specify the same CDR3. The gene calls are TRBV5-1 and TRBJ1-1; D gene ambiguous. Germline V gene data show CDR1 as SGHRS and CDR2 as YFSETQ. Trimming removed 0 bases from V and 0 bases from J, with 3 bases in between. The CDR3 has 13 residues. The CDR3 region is CASSLGLNTEAFF. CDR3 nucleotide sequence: TGCGCCAGCAGCTTGGGTCTGAACACTGAAGCTTTCTTT.

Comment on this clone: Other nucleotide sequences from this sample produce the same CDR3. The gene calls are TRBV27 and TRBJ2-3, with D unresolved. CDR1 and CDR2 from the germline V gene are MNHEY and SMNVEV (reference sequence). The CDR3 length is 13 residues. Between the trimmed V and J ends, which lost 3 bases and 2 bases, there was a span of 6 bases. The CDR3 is CASSLVNTDTQYF. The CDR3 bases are TGTGCCAGCAGTTTGGTGAACACAGATACGCAGTATTTT.

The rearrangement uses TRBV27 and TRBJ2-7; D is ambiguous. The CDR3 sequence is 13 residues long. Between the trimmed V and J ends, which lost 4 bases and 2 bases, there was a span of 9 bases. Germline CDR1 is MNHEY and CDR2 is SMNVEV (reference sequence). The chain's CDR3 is CASSSSTTYEQYF. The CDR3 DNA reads TGTGCCAGCAGTTCCTCTACAACCTACGAGCAGTACTTC.